The sequence of this T cell receptor (beta chain) was determined in a study of blood T cell repertoires in COVID-19. Study overall: Both acute and convalescent COVID-19 samples were obtained from the United States, Italy and Spain. PBMCs, B-cell-depleted T cells, or T cells provided the cDNA or gDNA that made up the material.

There are 14 residues in the CDR3. The V gene lost 0 bases and the J gene lost 2 bases, with 9 bases spanning the gap. The germline CDR1 and CDR2 sequences are SGHRS and YFSETQ. Authors' analysis steps: Amplification of reference gene primers was used by the study to estimate nucleated cell counts. Produced via immunoSEQ multiplex PCR; TCRdb's table is partial and in-frame only. D and trimming come from the DNA, and the V and J calls and clone size come from that table. The sample has 190,000 or so clones; approximately 87% are singletons. This clonotype was sampled from a woman in her 70s with acute or convalescent COVID-19. The sequencing sample was made of peripheral blood. This chain joins TRBV5-1 and TRBJ2-7; TRBD1 is a possible D gene (5 bases). CDR3 protein: CASSLEGSAYEQYF. For the CDR3, the DNA is TGCGCCAGCAGCTTGGAGGGGTCGGCCTACGAGCAGTACTTC.